This T cell receptor beta chain was sequenced in a study of shared clonotypes between healthy human individuals. Findings and caveats of the study: Collection of samples was limited to blood; tissue repertoires likely differ.

In the naive CD8 group, cells lacked CD45RO and were positively selected for CCR7, so terminally differentiated effector memory CD45RA+ cells were left out. The assay was immunoSEQ multiplex PCR, and TCRdb's table has in-frame clones only and misses some. The sample consists of roughly 2.1 million clones, approximately 94% of them appearing once. The CDR3 length is 13 residues. CDR1 SQVTM and CDR2 ANQGSEA come from the germline V gene. Trimming removed 3 bases from V and 0 bases from J, with 6 bases in between. As for this clone: Its antigen is unknown.

The receptor was isolated from a man aged 18 to 29 in good health. Some clones in this sample may be carry-over from other donors' samples. Source material: naive CD8+ T cells from PBMCs. The chain joins TRBV29-1 to TRBJ2-1; no clear D gene. The CDR3 region is CSVDGGSYNEQFF. The CDR3 nucleotides read TGCAGCGTTGATGGCGGCTCCTACAATGAGCAGTTCTTC.